This T cell receptor (beta chain) emerged from a study of shared clonotypes between healthy human individuals (TCRdb year 2020). At the level of the whole study: Two women and three men aged 18 to 49 years were included in the cohort. For each donor, three plates each were used for CD4 naive and CD4 memory, two plates were used for CD8 naive, and one plate was used for CD8 memory. Each donor's leukapheresis produced roughly between roughly 0.85 and 9.5 billion PBMCs. Blood TCR repertoires of roughly five healthy adults were deeply sequenced to estimate repertoire size and the extent of clonotype sharing between individuals. Libraries were prepared and TCR repertoires were sequenced by different laboratories using diverse techniques, in order to increase sequencing depth and limit assay-specific biases.

About this clone: It has no known antigen specificity. Base qualities were left out, and no much larger clone turns up one base away.

Overall study outcomes, separate from this receptor: Clonotypes shared by all four sorted-subset donors showed higher generation probabilities than non-shared clonotypes. Roughly 5.2% of naive CD4, around 3.6% of naive CD8, roughly 2.4% of memory CD4, and around 0.4% of memory CD8 clonotypes were shared across several donors. Because the study included only a small number of donors, the genetic and exposure-history diversity represented was limited. Naive subsets generally had larger estimated clonotype richness than memory subsets. Pairwise subsampling led to the expectation that sequencing depth would affect the degree of clonotype sharing among donors. Rarefaction of sorted-subset datasets indicated incomplete sequencing despite the large sequencing depth. Sampling was restricted to blood, and TCR repertoires in tissues likely differ from the TCR repertoires found in blood.

At the junction V is shortened by 3 bases and J by 4 bases, with 12 bases in between. The CDR3 sequence holds 14 residues, the cysteine and phenylalanine included. Left in the record is the CDR3 DNA by itself, 42 bases read in frame from the first base. CDR1 and CDR2 (ENHRY, SYGVKD) derive from the germline V gene. Using the deep immunoSEQ assay, multiplex PCR amplified TCR CDR3 regions from genomic DNA. Extracted genomic DNA from each cell subset was spread evenly across all wells of several immunoSEQ 96-well plates, with each plate serving as a replicate. For sorted subsets, each replicate PCR was loaded with 200 ng genomic DNA, equivalent to roughly 30,000 T cell genomes. Purified libraries were measured with a Qubit 3.0 fluorometer, size-checked on a Bioanalyzer 2100, and measured again with the KAPA Library Quantification kit. Each immunoSEQ 96-well plate was sequenced on its own single-read 150-cycle Illumina NextSeq 550 flow cell. The authors' analysis ran thus. Because the immunoSEQ output held only junctional sequences and lacked quality scores, the filtering could not match the filtering applied to full-length reads. Sequences were annotated with PyIR, a Python wrapper for IgBLAST v1.9, using IMGT germline references to assign V/J genes and CDR3. Reads were filtered out if the reads had weak V/J assignments (E-value above 1e-6), no CDR3, stop codons, out-of-frame junctions, or ambiguous translated residues. A V3J clonotype was defined by an identical inferred V gene, J gene, and CDR3 amino acid sequence. To compute the percentage overlap between repertoires, the number of shared unique clonotypes was divided by the size of the smaller repertoire. RTK rarefaction, the Chao1 estimator, and Recon v2.1 estimates of unobserved clonotypes were used to assess repertoire richness. OLGA was used to compute generation probabilities for all TCRbeta clonotypes that the gDNA method yielded from a handful of donors. TCRdb mirrors the immuneACCESS table, restricted to in-frame sequences. Some clones are absent from its copies; in checked studies, under half trace to an unresolved V gene, and the reason for the others is unknown. The V and J calls and the clone size are those of that table, but D and trimming were determined from the DNA. This sample holds 1.5 million to 1.9 million clones; under 99% were observed only once. The ten top clones hold around 0.47% of the sample.

The donors were healthy, HIV-negative adults with no recently reported acute infections or vaccinations. Only Caucasian adults living in Nashville, Tennessee, USA were represented among the donors. CD4+ T cells were enriched by magnetic negative selection, after which naive cells were positively selected on CD45RA and the negative fraction was taken as the memory subset. Blood was obtained by leukapheresis, after which PBMCs were separated by Ficoll-Histopaque density gradient centrifugation and cryopreserved in liquid nitrogen vapor phase. Purity and quantity of every magnetically sorted T cell population were checked by analytical flow cytometry. Each sorted fraction had its genomic DNA isolated and then quantified by UV absorbance on a Nanodrop 2000c.

The chain uses TRBV10-3 and TRBJ1-1; a tentative D call is TRBD1 (6 bases match). The sequenced material came from naive CD4+ T cells sorted from blood. The label giving this sample's cell subset or site can be read as: CD45RA+ positively selected. The clonotype originates from a man aged 25 to 40 in good health. In nucleotides, the sequence is TGTGCCATCAGTGAATACGCGGGGGCCACTGAAGCTTTCTTT. It translates to CAISEYAGATEAFF.